This T cell receptor beta chain was documented in a study of T cell repertoires in cytomegalovirus infection. Study in general: Public TCR beta signatures provided an indication of both CMV infection and a matching HLA type.

TCRdb reprocessed the reads with MiXCR, giving one entry per CDR3 protein. This sample has roughly 230,000 distinct CDR3 sequences, with about a sixth found just once. A few counts support this clonotype. Its antigen is still unknown. Points from the study as a whole: CMV-specific TCR beta clonotypes restricted by HLA-C were the ones dominating the ex vivo response. Cumulative frequency of public TCR beta families picked out carriers of CMV plus the relevant HLA.

CDR1 and CDR2 from the germline V gene are SGHVS and FNYEAQ. The CDR3 is 17 residues long. V dropped 1 base and J dropped 2; count of bases not matched to a gene: 3. Sequences were obtained from CD8+ T cells from PBMCs. The receptor comes from a human donor in good health (CMV status not recorded). Some clones in this sample may be carry-over from other donors' samples. The rearrangement joins TRBV7-6 to TRBJ2-1, with 12 bases identical to TRBD2. Written as DNA, the CDR3 is TGTGCCAGCAGCTTAGTGGCTAGCGGGGGGGCCTACAATGAGCAGTTCTTC. Amino acids: CASSLVASGGAYNEQFF.